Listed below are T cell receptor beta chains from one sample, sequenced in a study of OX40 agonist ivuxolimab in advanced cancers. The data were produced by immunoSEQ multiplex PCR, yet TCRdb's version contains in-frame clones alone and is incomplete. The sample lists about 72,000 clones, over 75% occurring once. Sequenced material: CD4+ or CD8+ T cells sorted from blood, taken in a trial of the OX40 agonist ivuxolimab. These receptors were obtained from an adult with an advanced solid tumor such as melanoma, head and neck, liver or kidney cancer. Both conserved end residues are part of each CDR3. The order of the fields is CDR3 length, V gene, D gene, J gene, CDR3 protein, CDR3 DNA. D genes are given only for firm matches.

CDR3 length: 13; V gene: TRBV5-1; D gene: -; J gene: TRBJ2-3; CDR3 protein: CASSQGGTDTQYF; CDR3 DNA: TGCGCCAGCAGTCAGGGAGGAACAGATACGCAGTATTTT
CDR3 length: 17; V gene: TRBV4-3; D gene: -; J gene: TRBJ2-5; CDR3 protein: CASSQEPTGFRWETQYF; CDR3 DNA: TGCGCCAGCAGCCAGGAGCCTACAGGGTTTAGGTGGGAGACCCAGTACTTC
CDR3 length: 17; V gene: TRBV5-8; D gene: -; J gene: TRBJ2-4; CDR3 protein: CASSLGVVSLAKNIQYF; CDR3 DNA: TGTGCCAGCAGCTTGGGTGTAGTGTCTTTAGCCAAAAACATTCAGTACTTC
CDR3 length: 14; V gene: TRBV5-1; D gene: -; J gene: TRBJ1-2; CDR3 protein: CASSLESTNYGYTF; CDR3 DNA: TGCGCCAGCAGCTTGGAGTCGACGAACTATGGCTACACCTTC
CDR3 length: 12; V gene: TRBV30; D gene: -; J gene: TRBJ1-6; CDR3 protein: CAWSRGDSPLHF; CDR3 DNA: TGTGCCTGGAGTCGAGGGGATTCACCCCTCCACTTT
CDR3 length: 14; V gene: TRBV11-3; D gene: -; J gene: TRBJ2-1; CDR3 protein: CASTQGQLYNEQFF; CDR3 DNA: TGTGCCAGCACCCAGGGGCAACTCTACAATGAGCAGTTCTTC
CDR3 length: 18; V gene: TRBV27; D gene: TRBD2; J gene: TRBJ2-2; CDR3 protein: CASSLSGLSGWSTGELFF; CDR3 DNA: TGTGCCAGCAGTTTATCAGGTCTTAGCGGGTGGTCCACCGGGGAGCTGTTTTTT
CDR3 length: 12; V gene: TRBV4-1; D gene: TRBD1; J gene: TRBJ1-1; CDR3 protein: CASSLDRGQAFF; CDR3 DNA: TGTGCCAGCAGTCTAGACAGGGGGCAGGCTTTCTTT
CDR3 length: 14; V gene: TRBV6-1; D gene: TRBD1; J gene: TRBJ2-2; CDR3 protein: CASSWDRNTGELFF; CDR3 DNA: TGTGCCAGCAGTTGGGACAGGAACACCGGGGAGCTGTTTTTT
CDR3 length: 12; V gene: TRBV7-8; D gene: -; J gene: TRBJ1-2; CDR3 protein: CASSPELGGYTF; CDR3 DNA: TGTGCCAGCAGCCCTGAGTTGGGGGGCTACACCTTC
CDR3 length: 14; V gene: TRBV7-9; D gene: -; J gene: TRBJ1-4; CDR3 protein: CASSPRTDNEKLFF; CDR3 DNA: TGTGCCAGCAGCCCTAGGACAGATAATGAAAAACTGTTTTTT
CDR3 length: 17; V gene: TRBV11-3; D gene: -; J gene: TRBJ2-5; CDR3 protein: CASSLVSGTPGRETQYF; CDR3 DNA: TGTGCCAGCAGCTTAGTCTCCGGGACGCCGGGGCGAGAGACCCAGTACTTC
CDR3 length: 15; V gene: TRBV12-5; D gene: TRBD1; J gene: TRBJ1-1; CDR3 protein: CASGSDRGADTEAFF; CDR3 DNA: TGTGCTAGTGGTAGCGACAGGGGGGCGGACACTGAAGCTTTCTTT
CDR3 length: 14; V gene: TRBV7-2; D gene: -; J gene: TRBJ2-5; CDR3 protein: CASTLRRNQETQYF; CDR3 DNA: TGTGCCAGCACCCTCAGGAGGAACCAAGAGACCCAGTACTTC